The 28 T cell receptor beta chains reported below all come from one sample, sequenced in a study of CD8 T cells in ankylosing spondylitis. Findings and caveats of the study: Seemingly characteristic of ankylosing spondylitis blood was a TCR beta motif consisting of about 8 highly homologous variants.

TCRdb recomputed calls from the 5' RACE reads with MiXCR, one row per CDR3 protein. In the table there are around 770,000 distinct CDR3 sequences, roughly 19% of which are singletons. These TCRs are of unknown antigen specificity. Sequencing used blood, either unsorted or a sorted T cell fraction (not recorded which). The receptors come from a male donor with ankylosing spondylitis.

This clonotype was seen more than once but under ten times. The chain carries TRBV2 and TRBJ2-5; D uncertain. The CDR3 runs to 13 residues. Germline CDR1 SNHLY, CDR2 FYNNEI. V lost 4 bases and J lost 4, with 10 bases in between. The CDR3 sequence is CASSVTTLETQYF. CDR3 coding DNA: TGTGCCAGCAGTGTAACTACCCTAGAGACCCAGTACTTC.

This clonotype was counted only a few times. The chain links TRBV20-1 to TRBJ2-2; 9 nucleotides match TRBD1. Germline CDR1 is DFQATT and CDR2 is SNEGSKA (reference sequence). This CDR3 has 16 amino acids. J lost 4 bases, V lost 6 bases, and 12 bases had no gene match. CDR3 amino acids: CSAIYDLDRGTGELFF. CDR3 nucleotide sequence: TGCAGTGCCATTTACGACCTGGACAGGGGCACCGGGGAGCTGTTTTTT.

This clonotype occurred many times. The rearrangement joins TRBV12-3 or TRBV12-4 to TRBJ2-1, with D unresolved. Trimming removed 4 bases from V and 8 bases from J, with 9 bases in between. This CDR3 has 12 amino acids. Written as DNA, the CDR3 is TGTGCCAGCAGTTCCGTGGAGTATGAGCAGTTCTTC. Its protein product is CASSSVEYEQFF.

This clonotype was observed a handful of times. The V gene is TRBV30, the J gene TRBJ2-7; D is unresolved. Germline assignment: CDR1 GTSNPN and CDR2 SVGIG (reference sequence). The CDR3 has 13 residues. The V and J ends lost 0 bases and 2 bases respectively, with 8 bases between them. The CDR3 loop reads CAWSVVAAYEQYF. The CDR3 region has the DNA TGTGCCTGGAGTGTTGTGGCGGCCTACGAGCAGTACTTC. The whole variable domain, filled in from reference TRBV30 and TRBJ2-7, reads SQTIHQWPATLVQPVGSPLSLECTVEGTSNPNLYWYRQAAGRGLQLLFYSVGIGQISSEVPQNLSASRPQDRQFILSSKKLLLSDSGFYLCAWSVVAAYEQYFGPGTRLTVT.

The V call is TRBV5-6, the J call TRBJ1-2; no clear D gene. Per germline, CDR1 SGHDT and CDR2 YYEEEE. With 0 bases removed from V and 1 base from J, the gap between germline ends came to 10 bases. The CDR3 runs 15 residues. The CDR3 region has the DNA TGTGCCAGCAGCTTGGATCCAGGAATTAACTATGGCTACACCTTC. Translating gives CASSLDPGINYGYTF.

This clonotype was picked up a small number of times. The chain employs TRBV7-9 and TRBJ2-2; D not resolved. From germline, CDR1 is SEHNR and CDR2 FQNEAQ (reference sequence). The CDR3 consists of 14 residues. Trimming took off 3 bases at V and 0 bases at J, with 5 bases between the two ends. CDR3 loop: CASSFSPNTGELFF. CDR3 DNA sequence: TGTGCCAGCAGCTTCTCGCCGAACACCGGGGAGCTGTTTTTT. The full variable domain, completed using reference TRBV7-9 and TRBJ2-2, is DTGVSQNPRHKITKRGQNVTFRCDPISEHNRLYWYRQTLGQGPEFLTYFQNEAQLEKSRLLSDRFSAERPKGSFSTLEIQRTEQGDSAMYLCASSFSPNTGELFFGEGSRLTVL.

This chain joins TRBV11-1 and TRBJ2-1, with TRBD2 matching 10 bases. CDR1 and CDR2 from the germline V gene are SGHAT and FQDESV (reference sequence). Trimming at V came to 5 bases and at J to 6 bases, leaving 19 bases not matched to a gene. This CDR3 has 19 amino acids. CDR3 nucleotides: TGTGCCAGCAGCCCCCCGCTCGGAGGAACTAGCGGGAACCGCAATGAGCAGTTCTTC. Its translation: CASSPPLGGTSGNRNEQFF.

In this sample, this clonotype turned up many times. The chain is built from TRBV15 and TRBJ2-1; 12 positions agree with TRBD2. Per the germline V gene, CDR1 is LNHNV and CDR2 is YYDKDF (reference sequence). The length of the CDR3 is 16 residues. V gave up 5 bases and J gave up 3 bases; unmatched junction bases: 5. In DNA form, the CDR3 reads TGTGCCACCAGCCGTTGGACTAGCGGGGACTACAATGAGCAGTTCTTC. Protein product: CATSRWTSGDYNEQFF.

This chain connects TRBV20-1 to TRBJ2-7; the match to TRBD1 covers 7 bases. V lost 0 bases and J lost 3; bases outside the gene matches: 8. Germline CDR1 is DFQATT and CDR2 is SNEGSKA (reference sequence). CDR3 length equals 15 residues. CDR3 in DNA: TGCAGTGCTAGAGAGGCGACAGGGTCTCGCTACGAGCAGTACTTC. Translated: CSAREATGSRYEQYF.

A few counts support this clonotype. The V gene is TRBV6-5, the J gene TRBJ2-7; no firm D call. The germline CDR1 and CDR2 sequences are MNHEY and SVGAGI. This CDR3 is built from 14 residues. Trimming shortened V by 0 bases and J by 0 bases, and 6 bases separated the two germline ends. The CDR3 sequence: CASSYSADSYEQYF. In DNA, the CDR3 is TGTGCCAGCAGTTACTCCGCGGACTCCTACGAGCAGTACTTC.

This clonotype was seen only a few times. The V call is TRBV6-1, the J call TRBJ1-3, with 7 bases that match TRBD1. Germline V gene lookup returns CDR1 MNHNS and CDR2 SASEGT. Germline trimming cut 6 bases from V and 0 bases from J; bases unmatched to any gene: 5. The CDR3 extends over 15 amino acids. The CDR3 loop is CASSRDRNSGNTIYF. The CDR3 region has the DNA TGTGCCAGCAGCAGGGACAGAAACTCTGGAAACACCATATATTTT.

V and J are TRBV5-1 and TRBJ1-2; D may be TRBD1 (6 bases). Looked up from germline, CDR1 is SGHRS and CDR2 is YFSETQ. The CDR3 consists of 14 residues. Trimming took off 2 bases at V and 1 base at J, with 9 bases between the two ends. The CDR3 reads CASSFNRVNYGYTF. The CDR3 nucleotides are TGCGCCAGCAGCTTTAACAGGGTTAACTATGGCTACACCTTC.

This clonotype was seen a few times. The genes are TRBV11-2 and TRBJ2-3, with 8 bases that match TRBD2. V was clipped by 3 bases and J by 5 bases; unmatched bases: 7. Germline CDR1 SGHAT, CDR2 FQNNGV. This CDR3 region has 15 residues. The CDR3 sequence: CASSFDALAGDTQYF. The CDR3 DNA reads as TGTGCCAGCAGCTTCGATGCCCTAGCGGGAGATACGCAGTATTTT. Using reference TRBV11-2 and TRBJ2-3 for the parts outside the CDR3, the full variable domain is EAGVAQSPRYKIIEKRQSVAFWCNPISGHATLYWYQQILGQGPKLLIQFQNNGVVDDSQLPKDRFSAERLKGVDSTLKIQPAKLEDSAVYLCASSFDALAGDTQYFGPGTRLTVL.

The J gene is TRBJ2-3, the V gene TRBV10-3, with 8 bases that match TRBD2. The junction had 11 bases not matched to a gene; V was cut back by 4 bases and J by 5 bases. Germline V CDR1 and CDR2: ENHRY, SYGVKD. The CDR3 runs to 16 residues. The CDR3 spells CAISGLAGGAQDTQYF. In DNA, the CDR3 is TGTGCCATCAGTGGTCTTGCGGGAGGCGCCCAAGATACGCAGTATTTT.

V and J are TRBV5-1 and TRBJ1-1; D gene ambiguous. CDR1 SGHRS and CDR2 YFSETQ come from the germline V gene. The CDR3 is 15 amino acids. V gave up 4 bases and J gave up 11 bases, with 24 bases separating them. DNA for the CDR3: TGCGCCAGCAGCCCGCCCGGAGTAGGGTCGGGTACCGCTTTCTTT. Protein product: CASSPPGVGSGTAFF.

This clonotype was counted only a few times. The CDR3 sequence is CASSSGTGAFLEAFF. In DNA form, the CDR3 reads TGCGCCAGCAGCTCCGGGACAGGGGCTTTTCTTGAAGCTTTCTTT. This chain links TRBV5-1 with TRBJ1-1; 10 bases line up with TRBD1. This CDR3 has 15 residues. After removal of 3 bases from V and 7 bases from J, the junction contained 9 bases not matched to a gene. CDR1 SGHRS and CDR2 YFSETQ come from the germline V gene.

In its sample, this clonotype was seen a few times. This chain joins TRBV3-1 and TRBJ1-1; 8 positions agree with TRBD1. CDR1 and CDR2 (germline): LGHDT, YNNKEL (reference sequence). The CDR3 contains 15 residues. V was pared by 3 bases and J by 1 base, with 4 bases of the junction left unmatched. In nucleotides, the CDR3 is TGTGCCAGCAGCCACTCGGACAGGGAGAACACTGAAGCTTTCTTT. It encodes CASSHSDRENTEAFF.

CDR3 loop: CATSRGQNTGELFF. The CDR3 DNA follows: TGTGCCACCAGCAGGGGACAGAACACCGGGGAGCTGTTTTTT. This sequence joins TRBV15 and TRBJ2-2, with D possibly matching TRBD1 (6 bases). The CDR3 extends over 14 amino acids. The V gene's germline CDR1 is LNHNV and CDR2 YYDKDF (reference sequence). The V end lost 3 bases, the J end lost 1 base, and 6 bases lay between the germline ends.

This clonotype was seen at least ten times. V usage is TRBV12-3 or TRBV12-4 and J usage is TRBJ1-2; 10 nucleotides line up with TRBD1. V lost 6 bases to trimming and J lost 7 bases; unmatched junction nucleotides: 8. This CDR3 is 14 amino acids long. For the CDR3, the DNA is TGTGCCAGCAGCCACGACAGGGGGCTGGTTGGCTACACCTTC. Translated, it gives CASSHDRGLVGYTF.

V gene TRBV7-2 combines with J gene TRBJ1-3; D remains unclear. V lost 5 bases to trimming and J lost 0 bases, with 14 bases between them. CDR1 is SGHTA, CDR2 FQGNSA, per germline. This CDR3 spans 16 amino acids. The CDR3 sequence is CASSQRTIGSGNTIYF. The CDR3 DNA reads as TGTGCCAGCAGCCAACGGACCATAGGCTCTGGAAACACCATATATTTT.

This clonotype was seen at least ten times. The rearrangement links TRBV20-1 to TRBJ2-1; 8 bases align to TRBD2. The CDR3 is made up of 16 amino acids. CDR1 and CDR2 from the germline V gene are DFQATT and SNEGSKA (reference sequence). The J segment lost 6 bases and the V segment lost 6 bases, leaving 16 bases of the junction unmatched. The CDR3 nucleotides read TGCAGTGCCCTGGGACTAGTTCGGGGTCTTGCCAATGAGCAGTTCTTC. It is translated as CSALGLVRGLANEQFF.

The table lists this clonotype with many counts. The rearrangement links TRBV12-3 or TRBV12-4 to TRBJ2-3; the D gene is possibly TRBD1 (6 bases). The CDR3 is 15 residues long. The V gene lost 4 bases and the J gene lost 3 bases, with 14 bases spanning the gap. The CDR3 coding sequence is TGTGCCAGCAGTTATGGCACAGGGAGAACAGATACGCAGTATTTT. Protein product: CASSYGTGRTDTQYF.

The chain combines TRBV11-2 with TRBJ1-3; D not certain. This CDR3 is 15 amino acids long. The germline V gene encodes CDR1 SGHAT and CDR2 FQNNGV. Trimming removed 5 bases from V and 0 bases from J, with 11 bases in between. The CDR3 DNA reads as TGTGCCAGCAGCCCCGAGGGATTCTCTGGAAACACCATATATTTT. Its protein is CASSPEGFSGNTIYF.

The chain is built from TRBV2 and TRBJ2-1; D is possibly TRBD2 (5 bases). The germline V gene has CDR1 SNHLY and CDR2 FYNNEI. V was trimmed by 6 bases and J by 7 bases, leaving 22 bases between them. The CDR3 consists of 16 residues. CDR3 in DNA: TGTGCCAGCAGGCCAAGGGAGCGGCCTTTGGGGAATGAGCAGTTCTTC. As protein: CASRPRERPLGNEQFF.

The chain joins TRBV7-9 to TRBJ2-5; tentative D call: TRBD2 (5 bases). The germline CDR1 and CDR2 sequences are SEHNR and FQNEAQ (reference sequence). Trimming shortened V by 5 bases and J by 4 bases, and 17 bases separated the two germline ends. The CDR3 contains 15 residues. DNA of the CDR3: TGTGCCAGCAGCGACGGCGTGGAGGCCTTAGAGACCCAGTACTTC. Protein product: CASSDGVEALETQYF.

Many counts were recorded for this clonotype. The chain couples TRBV6-5 to TRBJ2-7; no clear D. Germline CDR1 and CDR2: MNHEY and SVGAGI. The CDR3 sequence is 13 residues long. V was cut by 0 bases and J by 4 bases, with 7 bases left in between. The CDR3 sequence: CASSYSIGYEQYF. The CDR3 DNA reads as TGTGCCAGCAGTTACTCGATTGGGTACGAGCAGTACTTC.

V and J are TRBV3-1 and TRBJ1-2; TRBD1 aligns across 9 bases. CDR1 LGHDT and CDR2 YNNKEL come from the germline V gene (reference sequence). The CDR3 contains 15 residues. With V trimmed by 1 base and J by 6 bases, 6 bases remained unmatched. CDR3 coding DNA: TGTGCCAGCAGCCAAGCAAAGACAGGGGGACATGGCTACACCTTC. Encoded protein: CASSQAKTGGHGYTF. The entire variable domain, with the rest obtained from reference TRBV3-1 and TRBJ1-2, is as follows: DTAVSQTPKYLVTQMGNDKSIKCEQNLGHDTMYWYKQDSKKFLKIMFSYNNKELIINETVPNRFSPKSPDKAHLNLHINSLELGDSAVYFCASSQAKTGGHGYTFGSGTRLTVV.

The chain recombines TRBV12-3 or TRBV12-4 with TRBJ2-7; maybe TRBD2 (5 bases). CDR3 size: 14 residues. The V end lost 0 bases, the J end lost 5 bases, and 11 bases lay between the germline ends. The CDR3 is CASSLAGVADEQYF. The CDR3 coding sequence is TGTGCCAGCAGTTTAGCGGGAGTGGCAGACGAGCAGTACTTC.